A single sample is the source of the 26 T cell receptor beta chains below, sequenced in a study of T cell responses to AZD1222 COVID-19 vaccine (dated by TCRdb to the early 2020s). In light of the paper, this sample's time point label describes: baseline before first vaccination. Library method: the immunoSEQ multiplex PCR assay. TCRdb's version of the immuneACCESS table is confined to in-frame rearrangements and falls short of the full clone set. An unresolved V gene accounts for under half of the shortfall where checked; the remainder is of unknown origin. For this sample the table gives around 140,000 clones, of which 80% to 95% were detected only once. The ten largest clones represent around 3.8% of the sample. The specimen was peripheral blood, collected on day 0 of AZD1222 vaccination. The receptors originated from an adult in good health.

The chain has TRBV3-1 (or the pseudogene TRBV3-2) and TRBJ1-1; 10 bases map to TRBD1. V lost 4 bases, J lost 0 bases, and 14 bases stayed unmatched. The CDR3 totals 19 residues. Germline V gene data show CDR1 as LGHDT and CDR2 as YNNKEL (reference sequence). In DNA, the CDR3 is TGTGCCAGCAGCCGAATGACAGGACAGGGGGTTTATATGAACACTGAAGCTTTCTTT. Its protein product is CASSRMTGQGVYMNTEAFF.

CDR3 DNA: TGTGCCTGGAGTGTACGATGGCAGGGCGAGGCTTTCTTT. It codes for CAWSVRWQGEAFF. The V call is TRBV30, the J call TRBJ1-1; TRBD1 might be the D (5 bases). Germline V gene sequence: CDR1 GTSNPN, CDR2 SVGIG (reference sequence). This CDR3 is 13 amino acids long. V was clipped by 0 bases and J by 11 bases, with 16 bases between them.

The V call is TRBV25-1, the J call TRBJ1-4; TRBD1 aligns across 10 bases. From germline, CDR1 is MGHDK and CDR2 SYGVNS. V shed 3 bases, J shed 7 bases, and the junction held 5 bases outside the gene matches. This CDR3 contains 15 residues. CDR3 DNA sequence: TGTGCCAGCAGTGACCAGACAGGGGGCGGTGAAAAACTGTTTTTT. It codes for CASSDQTGGGEKLFF.

The rearrangement joins TRBV20-1 to TRBJ1-5, with a possible D match to TRBD1 (5 bases). With 3 bases removed from V and 2 bases from J, the gap between germline ends came to 8 bases. This CDR3 spans 13 amino acids. The V gene's germline CDR1 is DFQATT and CDR2 SNEGSKA (reference sequence). The CDR3 nucleotides are TGCAGTGCTAGTAGGGGACGCAATCAGCCCCAGCATTTT. Its protein product is CSASRGRNQPQHF.

This clone was seen a few times. This chain uses TRBV12-5 with TRBJ1-3; 8 nucleotides agree with TRBD1. The germline gives CDR1 LGHNT, CDR2 FRNRAP. This CDR3 is built from 16 residues. J lost 4 bases, V lost 5 bases, and 10 bases had no gene match. The CDR3 region has the DNA TGTGCTAGTGGTGCGGGACAGGTGACCCTAGGAAACACCATATATTTT. Protein: CASGAGQVTLGNTIYF. The variable domain in full, completed from reference TRBV12-5 and TRBJ1-3, reads DARVTQTPRHKVTEMGQEVTMRCQPILGHNTVFWYRQTMMQGLELLAYFRNRAPLDDSGMPKDRFSAEMPDATLATLKIQPSEPRDSAVYFCASGAGQVTLGNTIYFGEGSWLTVV.

The chain combines TRBV28 with TRBJ1-1, with 8 bases that match TRBD1. This CDR3 region has 15 residues. Unmatched junction bases numbered 9, after V lost 5 bases and J lost 4 bases. Per germline, CDR1 MDHEN and CDR2 SYDVKM. As DNA, the CDR3 is TGTGCCAGCAGTGGGGGCGGACAGGGCCCCACTGAAGCTTTCTTT. It is translated as CASSGGGQGPTEAFF.

The chain combines TRBV27 with TRBJ1-2, with TRBD1 as a possible D gene (6 bases). CDR1 is MNHEY, CDR2 SMNVEV, per germline (reference sequence). The CDR3 loop spans 17 amino acids. Deletions cut 3 bases from V and 7 bases from J, with 24 bases between. CDR3 DNA sequence: TGTGCCAGCAGTTTCTCCGCTGGACAGCCCGGCGTAGGTGGCTACACCTTC. Amino acid sequence: CASSFSAGQPGVGGYTF.

The chain uses TRBV5-1 and TRBJ2-1, with D hard to call. CDR1 and CDR2 (germline): SGHRS, YFSETQ. V was clipped by 1 base and J by 8 bases, with 4 bases between them. The CDR3 consists of 11 residues. This CDR3 is CASSLKYEQFF. For the CDR3, the DNA is TGCGCCAGCAGCTTGAAATATGAGCAGTTCTTC.

This clone was counted only a few times. The genes are TRBV12-5 and TRBJ2-7, with TRBD1 matching over 8 bases. The ends lost 4 bases at V and 2 bases at J; junction bases unmatched: 4. Germline-derived CDR1 and CDR2 are LGHNT and FRNRAP. This CDR3 contains 14 residues. The DNA of the CDR3 is TGTGCTAGTGGTTCGAGGACAGGGCCCTACGAGCAGTACTTC. This gives the protein CASGSRTGPYEQYF.

The chain links TRBV3-1 (or the pseudogene TRBV3-2) to TRBJ2-2, with 9 bases that match TRBD2. The ends lost 3 bases at V and 8 bases at J; junction bases unmatched: 7. CDR3 size: 15 residues. CDR1 is LGHDT and CDR2 is YNNKEL in the germline V gene (reference sequence). This chain's CDR3 is CASSQVAGDSGELFF. The DNA of the CDR3 is TGTGCCAGCAGCCAGGTAGCGGGAGATTCAGGGGAGCTGTTTTTT.

This clone was detected only once. The chain carries TRBV3-1 (or the pseudogene TRBV3-2) and TRBJ2-2; 7 positions agree with TRBD1. Germline V gene data show CDR1 as LGHDT and CDR2 as YNNKEL (reference sequence). This CDR3 comprises 14 residues. The J segment lost 5 bases and the V segment lost 1 base, leaving 1 base of the junction unmatched. CDR3 sequence: CASSQGRGTGELFF. The CDR3 DNA sequence: TGTGCCAGCAGCCAAGGCAGGGGGACCGGGGAGCTGTTTTTT.

This clone was found once. V is TRBV19 and J is TRBJ2-2, with TRBD1 as a possible D gene (6 bases). Germline CDR1 and CDR2: LNHDA and SQIVND (reference sequence). V was clipped by 3 bases and J by 3 bases, with 11 bases between them. This CDR3 contains 15 residues. The CDR3 loop is CASSILAGDTGELFF. The CDR3 coding sequence is TGTGCCAGTAGTATCCTCGCAGGGGACACCGGGGAGCTGTTTTTT.

The chain combines TRBV7-2 with TRBJ2-7, with 7 bases fitting TRBD1. J gave up 7 bases and V 3 bases, and 12 bases lay outside the gene matches. The germline V gene has CDR1 SGHTA and CDR2 FQGNSA. This CDR3 comprises 15 residues. The CDR3 DNA is TGTGCCAGCAGCTTCCAACAAGGGGGCCTGGGGGAGCAGTACTTC. It is translated as CASSFQQGGLGEQYF.

This clone appeared a single time. V gene TRBV10-3 combines with J gene TRBJ2-1, with 8 bases identical to TRBD2. There are 15 residues in the CDR3. CDR1 is ENHRY, CDR2 SYGVKD, per germline. V lost 6 bases to trimming and J lost 6 bases; unmatched junction nucleotides: 10. CDR3: CAIRPGTSQINEQFF. CDR3 DNA: TGTGCCATCAGACCCGGGACTAGTCAGATCAATGAGCAGTTCTTC.

The chain recombines TRBV6-6 with TRBJ1-1; D is uncertain. CDR1 and CDR2 (germline): MNHNY, SVGAGI (reference sequence). V was trimmed by 7 bases and J by 3 bases, leaving 12 bases between them. The length of the CDR3 is 13 residues. CDR3 region: CASTIGRDTEAFF. CDR3 in DNA: TGTGCCAGCACCATTGGGCGCGACACTGAAGCTTTCTTT.

The rearrangement links TRBV9 to TRBJ1-1, with 7 positions matching TRBD1. CDR1 and CDR2 from the germline V gene are SGDLS and YYNGEE. The ends lost 2 bases at V and 0 bases at J; junction bases unmatched: 7. The CDR3 runs to 16 residues. This CDR3 is CASSVGTDLMNTEAFF. The DNA for the CDR3 is TGTGCCAGCAGCGTCGGGACAGACCTCATGAACACTGAAGCTTTCTTT. Based on the CDR3 plus reference TRBV9 and TRBJ1-1, the full variable domain is DSGVTQTPKHLITATGQRVTLRCSPRSGDLSVYWYQQSLDQGLQFLIQYYNGEERAKGNILERFSAQQFPDLHSELNLSSLELGDSALYFCASSVGTDLMNTEAFFGQGTRLTVV.

CDR3 loop: CASSSGYDEQFF. In DNA, the CDR3 is TGTGCCAGCAGCTCTGGATACGATGAGCAGTTCTTC. The chain joins TRBV11-3 to TRBJ2-1, with no clear D. The V gene's germline CDR1 is SGHNT and CDR2 YENEEA. This CDR3 contains 12 residues. V lost 4 bases and J 8 bases, leaving 9 bases between the germline ends.

The table lists this clone with a count of one. This rearrangement joins TRBV6-6 to TRBJ1-5; 8 bases fit TRBD1. CDR1 MNHNY and CDR2 SVGAGI come from the germline V gene (reference sequence). V was pared by 4 bases and J by 7 bases, with 9 bases of the junction left unmatched. The CDR3 is 15 residues long. CDR3 sequence reads: CASSSGQGDSQPQHF. CDR3 DNA: TGTGCCAGCAGTTCCGGACAGGGTGACAGCCAGCCCCAGCATTTT.

The CDR3 DNA follows: TGTGCCAGTAGTCAGGGTCCCAAGCAGTTCTTC. This sequence encodes CASSQGPKQFF. The chain recombines TRBV19 with TRBJ2-1; a possible D gene is TRBD1 (5 bases). Per the germline V gene, CDR1 is LNHDA and CDR2 is SQIVND (reference sequence). The ends were cut back, 5 bases at V and 11 bases at J, with 10 bases in the middle. The length of the CDR3 is 11 residues. Combining the CDR3 with reference TRBV19 and TRBJ2-1 gives the whole variable domain DGGITQSPKYLFRKEGQNVTLSCEQNLNHDAMYWYRQDPGQGLRLIYYSQIVNDFQKGDIAEGYSVSREKKESFPLTVTSAQKNPTAFYLCASSQGPKQFFGPGTRLTVL.

The V call is TRBV10-3, the J call TRBJ2-7; D gene uncertain. The CDR3 covers 12 residues. Trimming left V 0 bases short and J 7 bases short, with 7 bases between. The germline V gene encodes CDR1 ENHRY and CDR2 SYGVKD. The CDR3 region is CAISESTKEQYF. The CDR3 bases are TGTGCCATCAGTGAGTCCACAAAAGAGCAGTACTTC.

The chain couples TRBV6-1 to TRBJ2-6; D ambiguous. Germline V gives CDR1 MNHNS, CDR2 SASEGT. Trimming left V 6 bases short and J 1 base short, with 7 bases between. This CDR3 is built from 14 residues. CDR3 region: CASSHQSGANVLTF. The CDR3 DNA is TGTGCCAGCAGCCACCAGTCTGGGGCCAACGTCCTGACTTTC.

The chain is built from TRBV27 and TRBJ1-6, with D uncertain. V dropped 2 bases and J dropped 3 bases, with 8 bases sitting between them. The CDR3 has 15 amino acids. Germline V gene lookup returns CDR1 MNHEY and CDR2 SMNVEV (reference sequence). Written as DNA, the CDR3 is TGTGCCAGCAGTTTAATTGTCAGCTATAATTCACCCCTCCACTTT. Translation: CASSLIVSYNSPLHF.

This rearrangement joins TRBV19 to TRBJ1-2, with 8 bases that match TRBD1. The germline V gene encodes CDR1 LNHDA and CDR2 SQIVND (reference sequence). V lost 10 bases, J lost 4 bases, and 8 bases stayed unmatched. The CDR3 is made up of 13 amino acids. In DNA, the CDR3 is TGTGCCACCAACAGGGGGGACCTCTATGGCTACACCTTC. Translated: CATNRGDLYGYTF.

The rearrangement uses TRBV25-1 and TRBJ1-6; D unclear. V lost 4 bases, J lost 6 bases, and 7 bases lay in between. The length of the CDR3 is 13 residues. Germline V gene data show CDR1 as MGHDK and CDR2 as SYGVNS. In DNA form, the CDR3 reads TGTGCCAGCAGTGTCCGGGGTAATTCACCCCTCCACTTT. It is translated as CASSVRGNSPLHF.

V is TRBV27 and J is TRBJ2-1, with TRBD2 as a possible D gene (6 bases). The CDR3 runs to 12 residues. Germline values: CDR1 MNHEY, CDR2 SMNVEV (reference sequence). With 5 bases removed from V and 4 bases from J, the gap between germline ends came to 6 bases. The CDR3 DNA reads as TGTGCCAGCAGTCGGGGGTACAATGAGCAGTTCTTC. It translates to CASSRGYNEQFF.

The J gene is TRBJ1-2, the V gene TRBV10-3; no firm D call. Germline CDR1 reads ENHRY; CDR2 reads SYGVKD. V lost 6 bases and J lost 2, with 16 bases in between. The CDR3 covers 15 residues. The CDR3 DNA reads TGTGCCATCAGCCTCGACAAAGGAGGGAACTATGGCTACACCTTC. Its protein product is CAISLDKGGNYGYTF.